These 21 T cell receptor beta chains originate from one sample sequenced in a study of shared clonotypes between healthy human individuals. Only CD45RO-negative cells positively selected for CCR7 counted as naive CD8 cells, so terminally differentiated effector memory CD45RA+ cells were excluded. Method: immunoSEQ multiplex PCR; TCRdb's copy keeps in-frame clones and lacks some. The sample contains more than 2 million clones, approximately 92% of which appear only once. Sequenced: naive CD8+ T cells from PBMCs. The receptor set was obtained from a man aged 18 to 35 in good health. Some clones in this sample may be carry-over from other donors' samples.

This rearrangement joins TRBV5-8 to TRBJ2-2, with no clear D. The CDR3 is made up of 16 amino acids. Trimming cost V 5 bases and J 3 bases, with 17 bases left between them. Germline values: CDR1 SGHTS, CDR2 YDEGEE. The CDR3 region is CASRARTPLDTGELFF. The CDR3 DNA reads TGTGCCAGCAGGGCCCGGACCCCCCTCGACACCGGGGAGCTGTTTTTT.

Written as DNA, the CDR3 is TGCGCCAGCAGCCAACGGACTAGCGGCACCTCCTACAATGAGCAGTTCTTC. The encoded protein is CASSQRTSGTSYNEQFF. The chain employs TRBV4-1 and TRBJ2-1; 10 bases align to TRBD2. J was trimmed by 0 bases and V by 2 bases; bases with no gene match: 4. Germline V lookup: CDR1 MGHRA, CDR2 YSYEKL. CDR3 size: 17 residues.

There are a few counts of this clone. The same CDR3 can be traced to other DNA sequences in this sample. CDR3 in amino acids: CASSLSGAEAFF. CDR3 sequence (DNA): TGTGCCAGCAGCTTGTCAGGGGCTGAAGCTTTCTTT. V gene TRBV5-6 combines with J gene TRBJ1-1, with a weak D call TRBD1 (6 bases). The germline gives CDR1 SGHDT, CDR2 YYEEEE. V was trimmed by 1 base and J by 6 bases, leaving 7 bases between them. This CDR3 spans 12 amino acids.

This rearrangement joins TRBV7-9 to TRBJ2-5, with D tentatively TRBD1 or TRBD2 (5 bases each). CDR3 length equals 13 residues. Trimming left V 11 bases short and J 5 bases short, with 18 bases between. Germline lookup yields CDR1 SEHNR and CDR2 FQNEAQ (reference sequence). In DNA form, the CDR3 reads TGTGCCTGCCGCTCCGGGGCGGTCGAGACCCAGTACTTC. Protein: CACRSGAVETQYF.

The V call is TRBV10-3, the J call TRBJ2-7; D might be TRBD2 (6 bases). V lost 10 bases and J lost 6, with 16 bases in between. CDR3 length equals 12 residues. From germline, CDR1 is ENHRY and CDR2 SYGVKD. CDR3 nucleotide sequence: TGTGCCACACTCGGAGGGTCGCTCGAGCAGTACTTC. This gives the protein CATLGGSLEQYF.

The CDR3 DNA follows: TGTGCCAGCAGTTTGCAGGGGCAGGGAAACACCATATATTTT. Translating it yields CASSLQGQGNTIYF. This sequence joins TRBV27 and TRBJ1-3, with a possible D match to TRBD1 (6 bases). V was clipped by 3 bases and J by 4 bases, with 10 bases between them. Germline loops: CDR1 MNHEY, CDR2 SMNVEV (reference sequence). The CDR3 is 14 residues long.

The chain links TRBV10-3 to TRBJ2-7, with 8 bases aligning to TRBD1. The CDR3 is 12 amino acids. With V trimmed by 10 bases and J by 7 bases, 9 bases remained unmatched. Germline-derived CDR1 and CDR2 are ENHRY and SYGVKD. The CDR3 here is CATTDRGKEQYF. CDR3 in DNA: TGTGCCACAACTGACAGGGGAAAAGAGCAGTACTTC.

V usage is TRBV6-5 and J usage is TRBJ2-5; 8 bases line up with TRBD1. Trimming took 6 bases from V and 0 from J; bases not matched to a gene: 6. This CDR3 region has 15 residues. Per germline, CDR1 MNHEY and CDR2 SVGAGI. The CDR3 is CASSTGQGNQETQYF. In DNA form, the CDR3 reads TGTGCCAGCAGCACCGGACAGGGAAACCAAGAGACCCAGTACTTC.

The chain uses TRBV27 and TRBJ2-1; the match to TRBD1 covers 9 bases. The CDR3 has 15 amino acids. The V segment lost 2 bases and the J segment 8 bases; nucleotides outside the gene matches: 7. The germline gives CDR1 MNHEY, CDR2 SMNVEV (reference sequence). The CDR3 coding sequence is TGTGCCAGCAGTTTAAAGGGACAGGGCGCCTATGAGCAGTTCTTC. Protein: CASSLKGQGAYEQFF.

The gene calls are TRBV19 and TRBJ1-2; no clear D gene. The V gene's germline CDR1 is LNHDA and CDR2 SQIVND (reference sequence). The V end was cut by 3 bases, the J end by 8 bases, with 13 bases between. This CDR3 has 13 amino acids. Written as DNA, the CDR3 is TGTGCCAGTAGTATCCGCGTAGAACGCGGCTACACCTTC. Translation: CASSIRVERGYTF.

This clone came up once. The chain couples TRBV13 to TRBJ1-2; no firm D call. This CDR3 has 14 residues. V was cut by 5 bases and J by 0 bases, with 10 bases left in between. Germline V gene sequence: CDR1 PRHDT, CDR2 FYEKMQ (reference sequence). This CDR3 reads CASSTPTTNYGYTF. The DNA of the CDR3 is TGTGCCAGCAGCACCCCGACGACTAACTATGGCTACACCTTC. The variable domain in full, completed from reference TRBV13 and TRBJ1-2, reads AAGVIQSPRHLIKEKRETATLKCYPIPRHDTVYWYQQGPGQDPQFLISFYEKMQSDKGSIPDRFSAQQFSDYHSELNMSSLELGDSALYFCASSTPTTNYGYTFGSGTRLTVV.

The V gene is TRBV2, the J gene TRBJ2-7; 9 bases are a match to TRBD2. Germline-derived CDR1 and CDR2 are SNHLY and FYNNEI. The CDR3 totals 15 residues. V lost 6 bases, J lost 5 bases, and 11 bases stayed unmatched. The CDR3 protein is CASSGRSGSKDEQYF. CDR3 nucleotide sequence: TGTGCCAGCAGCGGACGTAGCGGGAGTAAAGACGAGCAGTACTTC. The variable domain in full, completed from reference TRBV2 and TRBJ2-7, reads EPEVTQTPSHQVTQMGQEVILRCVPISNHLYFYWYRQILGQKVEFLVSFYNNEISEKSEIFDDQFSVERPDGSNFTLKIRSTKLEDSAMYFCASSGRSGSKDEQYFGPGTRLTVT.

The chain joins TRBV19 to TRBJ2-1, with 10 bases identical to TRBD2. The V segment lost 5 bases and the J segment 3 bases; nucleotides outside the gene matches: 7. Germline loops: CDR1 LNHDA, CDR2 SQIVND (reference sequence). The CDR3 spans 16 residues. The CDR3, as DNA: TGTGCCAGTAGTCCTGGACTAGCGGAGAGCTACAATGAGCAGTTCTTC. It specifies CASSPGLAESYNEQFF.

The rearrangement uses TRBV9 and TRBJ2-3, with D maybe TRBD2 (5 bases). The CDR3 covers 16 residues. Germline V lookup: CDR1 SGDLS, CDR2 YYNGEE. V was shortened by 3 bases and J by 5 bases, with 19 bases between the two germline ends. The CDR3 is CASSGSPAERKDTQYF. In DNA form, the CDR3 reads TGTGCCAGCAGCGGCAGCCCCGCGGAGCGGAAAGATACGCAGTATTTT.

This clone was recorded only once. The chain has TRBV11-3 and TRBJ2-3; D is undetermined. This CDR3 is built from 15 residues. The V gene lost 3 bases and the J gene lost 6 bases, with 16 bases spanning the gap. Per germline, CDR1 SGHNT and CDR2 YENEEA. CDR3 nucleotides: TGTGCCAGCAGCTTCTCTCCCCTGACTGAGGATACGCAGTATTTT. Translation: CASSFSPLTEDTQYF.

The rearrangement uses TRBV9 and TRBJ2-1; 10 bases fit TRBD2. V was clipped by 4 bases and J by 5 bases; unmatched bases: 15. CDR1 is SGDLS and CDR2 is YYNGEE in the germline V gene. CDR3 length: 18 residues. The CDR3 loop reads CASSHPVLLAGKDNEQFF. Written as DNA, the CDR3 is TGTGCCAGCAGCCATCCTGTCCTACTAGCGGGAAAGGACAATGAGCAGTTCTTC.

This clone was detected once. The genes are TRBV9 and TRBJ2-1, with D perhaps matching TRBD1 (6 bases). CDR3 size: 14 residues. Trimming stripped 3 bases from V and 9 bases from J, with 16 bases between. CDR1 and CDR2 from the germline V gene are SGDLS and YYNGEE. CDR3 nucleotide sequence: TGTGCCAGCAGCGCTCAAACCGGGACACTTGAGCAGTTCTTC. Protein sequence: CASSAQTGTLEQFF.

V is TRBV9 and J is TRBJ1-1, with D perhaps TRBD1 (6 bases). The V and J ends lost 3 bases and 0 bases respectively, with 15 bases between them. Germline V gives CDR1 SGDLS, CDR2 YYNGEE. This CDR3 has 16 amino acids. CDR3 nucleotides: TGTGCCAGCAGCGGGGGACACCTGAACATGAACACTGAAGCTTTCTTT. Translating it yields CASSGGHLNMNTEAFF.

In the case of this clone: With a much larger clone just one base away, this may be a read error. Other DNA sequences within the sample encode an identical CDR3. The J gene is TRBJ2-1, the V gene TRBV7-9; D remains ambiguous. The germline gives CDR1 SEHNR, CDR2 FQNEAQ (reference sequence). This CDR3 has 10 residues. Trimming stripped 6 bases from V and 4 bases from J, with 1 base between. The CDR3 spells CASSYNEQFF. The CDR3 nucleotides read TGTGCCAGCAGTTACAATGAGCAGTTCTTC.

In the case of this clone: Within the sample, other DNA sequences also encode this same CDR3. The chain links TRBV7-3 to TRBJ2-2, with a tentative D call TRBD1 (6 bases). V was shortened by 5 bases and J by 5 bases, with 12 bases between the two germline ends. The CDR3 runs 14 residues. Germline assignment: CDR1 SGHTA and CDR2 FQGTGA. The CDR3, as DNA: TGTGCCAGCAGCCCACAGGGCGGGACCGGGGAGCTGTTTTTT. Translation gives CASSPQGGTGELFF.

This sequence joins TRBV13 and TRBJ2-4, with 8 nucleotides matching TRBD1. After removal of 5 bases from V and 4 bases from J, the junction contained 4 bases not matched to a gene. The CDR3 runs to 14 residues. CDR1 is PRHDT, CDR2 FYEKMQ, per germline (reference sequence). DNA of the CDR3: TGTGCCAGCAGCCTACGGACAGGGAAAAACATTCAGTACTTC. Its protein is CASSLRTGKNIQYF.